This T cell receptor (beta chain) was documented in a study of blood T cell repertoires in COVID-19. The wider study: Specimens from acute and convalescent COVID-19 originated in the United States, Italy and Spain. In each case, the material was cDNA or gDNA derived from T cells, B-cell-depleted T cells, or PBMCs.

V lost 2 bases, J lost 0 bases, and 16 bases stayed unmatched. There are 19 residues in the CDR3. Germline assignment: CDR1 SGHRS and CDR2 YFSETQ. The method was immunoSEQ multiplex PCR; TCRdb's version includes in-frame clones alone and lacks a portion of them. The sample lists hundreds of thousands of clones, approximately 91% occurring once. Membership in each cohort depended on participant-reported clinical history. Two negative PCRs, clearance, or symptom resolution had been documented for recovered Cohort 3 donors. This rearrangement joins TRBV5-1 to TRBJ1-1, with 7 bases lining up with TRBD1. Sequences were obtained from PBMCs or T cells enriched from blood (not recorded which). The receptor's source is a woman aged 25 to 39 who had recovered from COVID-19. The CDR3 protein is CASSFSPPGTETMNTEAFF. In DNA form, the CDR3 reads TGCGCCAGCAGCTTTTCCCCCCCCGGGACAGAAACTATGAACACTGAAGCTTTCTTT.